This T cell receptor (beta chain) is from a study of T cell responses to AZD1222 COVID-19 vaccine (dated by TCRdb to 2020 to 2022). With regard to the full study: AZD1222 recipients given second doses at about 4 weeks or at about 12 weeks were pooled, since spike-specific TCR depth and breadth were not found to differ between the two schedules. TCR sequencing was performed for 230 to 250 trial participants, of whom about 210 were given two doses of AZD1222 and 26 were given two doses of MenACWY control vaccine. Trial participants were enrolled into age subgroups of 18-55, 56-69 and 70-plus years, which contained approximately 150, 30 and 60 TCR-sequenced participants, respectively.

The CDR3 regions of human TCRbeta chains were analyzed by immunosequencing. In the source study's methods: TCRs in the repertoires were compared against a reference library of SARS-CoV-2-specific TCRs that had been generated with the MIRA antigen-specificity platform. Breadth was defined as the fraction of unique TCRs that were SARS-CoV-2-associated, and depth was defined as the fraction of total T cells that were SARS-CoV-2-associated. Using the MIRA data, each spike-specific TCR was assigned both to the spike region to which the TCR was reactive and to a CD4 or CD8 class. Log10-transformed breadth and depth values were compared by one-way ANOVA with Sidak's multiple comparisons tests. This is the immuneACCESS table as TCRdb keeps it, with only in-frame sequences that have V and J called. A part of the clones is gone; compared with another copy, unresolved V genes explain less than half, and the rest is unexplained. V, J and clone size are those of that table, while D and trimming were read from the DNA. The sample table contains over 150,000 clones; only one count was recorded for roughly 90% of them. Approximately 2.5% of the sample lies in the top ten.

Including cysteine and phenylalanine, the CDR3 has 14 amino acids. Only the CDR3 DNA stays, 42 bases, in frame from base 1. As encoded in the germline V gene, CDR1 is SGHRS while CDR2 is YFSETQ. V is trimmed back by 8 bases and J by 3 bases, and the junction contains 10 bases that no gene match accounts for. General study outcomes and caveats: The vaccine-associated CD4 TCRs covered the entire spike protein, and the dominant responses fell in regions 160-218 and 743-854. The 56-69-year group was small, and its depth increase did not reach significance, likely because of low power. Most participants were white British and females outnumbered males, and the authors suggested that clonal diversity may have been underestimated. Because no day 14 peak-response samples were available, the repertoires could be characterized only after the peak T cell response. After two AZD1222 doses, both the breadth and the depth of spike-specific TCRs were significantly higher than at day 0 and than in MenACWY recipients. Epitopes outside the regions mutated in the B.1.351 and B.1.1.7 variants were reportedly recognized by nearly half of the unique spike-specific TCRs. Conclusions about previously exposed vaccinees are limited, since just five or six AZD1222 recipients were seropositive for SARS-CoV-2 at baseline.

Reading the label with the study, this specimen's time point is: baseline before first vaccination. Vaccinee samples came from UK trials COV001 and COV002, including a single-blind randomized controlled phase 2/3 trial of AZD1222 (ChAdOx1 nCoV-19) in healthy adults. Trial participant PBMC samples were collected at day 0 and day 28 after the second dose for TCRbeta chain sequencing. The sample holds one count of this clone. Its antigen has not been determined. No much larger clonotype is one base removed from it; base qualities were not supplied. The receptor was derived from an adult in good health. The rearrangement combines TRBV5-1 with TRBJ1-1; 7 central nucleotides agree with TRBD1. The material sequenced was peripheral blood, taken on day 0 of AZD1222 vaccination. Here is the DNA: TGCGCCAGTCATCTTACAGGGGTCGACACTGAAGCTTTCTTT. Translated, it reads CASHLTGVDTEAFF.